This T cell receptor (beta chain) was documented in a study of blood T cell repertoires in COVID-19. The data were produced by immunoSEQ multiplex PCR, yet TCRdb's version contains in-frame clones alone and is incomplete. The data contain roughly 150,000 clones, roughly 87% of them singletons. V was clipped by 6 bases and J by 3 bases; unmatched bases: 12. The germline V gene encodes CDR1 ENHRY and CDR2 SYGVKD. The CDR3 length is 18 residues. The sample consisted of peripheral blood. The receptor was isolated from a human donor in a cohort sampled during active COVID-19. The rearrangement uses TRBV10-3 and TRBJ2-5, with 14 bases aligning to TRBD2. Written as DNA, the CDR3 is TGTGCCATCAGCGGGGGGACTAGCGGGGGCCCGAGAGAAGAGACCCAGTACTTC. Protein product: CAISGGTSGGPREETQYF.